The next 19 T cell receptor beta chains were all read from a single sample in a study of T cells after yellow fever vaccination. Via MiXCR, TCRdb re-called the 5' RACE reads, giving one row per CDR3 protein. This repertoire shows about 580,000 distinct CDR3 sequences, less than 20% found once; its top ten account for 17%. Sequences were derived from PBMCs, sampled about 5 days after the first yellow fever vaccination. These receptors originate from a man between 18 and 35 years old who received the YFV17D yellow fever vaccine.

The CDR3 nucleotides read TGTGCCAGCAGCTTAGCGGCTACGGGGGGCACTGAAGCTTTCTTT. This sequence encodes CASSLAATGGTEAFF. The rearrangement joins TRBV7-2 to TRBJ1-1; maybe TRBD1 (5 bases). The CDR3 totals 15 residues. The germline V gene has CDR1 SGHTA and CDR2 FQGNSA. V was pared by 0 bases and J by 4 bases, with 12 bases between.

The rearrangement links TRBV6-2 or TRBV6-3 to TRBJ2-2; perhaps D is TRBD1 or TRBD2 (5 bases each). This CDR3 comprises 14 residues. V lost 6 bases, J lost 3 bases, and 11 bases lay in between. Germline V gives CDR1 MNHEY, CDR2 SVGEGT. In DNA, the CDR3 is TGTGCCAGCAGCCGCATGGGGGACACCGGGGAGCTGTTTTTT. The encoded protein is CASSRMGDTGELFF.

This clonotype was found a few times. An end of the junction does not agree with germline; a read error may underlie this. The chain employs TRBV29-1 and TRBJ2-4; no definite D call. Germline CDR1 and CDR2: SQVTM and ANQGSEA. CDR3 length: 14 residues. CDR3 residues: CSVQDTLAKNIQYF. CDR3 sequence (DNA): TGCAGCGTTCAAGACACCTTAGCCAAAAACATTCAGTACTTC. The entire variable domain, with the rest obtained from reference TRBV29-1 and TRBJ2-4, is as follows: SAVISQKPSRDICQRGTSLTIQCQVDSQVTMMFWYRQQPGQSLTLIATANQGSEATYESGFVIDKFPISRPNLTFSTLTVSNMSPEDSSIYLCSVQDTLAKNIQYFGAGTRLSVL.

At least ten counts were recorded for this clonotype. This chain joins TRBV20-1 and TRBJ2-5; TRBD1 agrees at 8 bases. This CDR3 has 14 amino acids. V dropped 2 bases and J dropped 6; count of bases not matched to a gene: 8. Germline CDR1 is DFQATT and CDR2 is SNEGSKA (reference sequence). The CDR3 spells CSARRGTGGQTQYF. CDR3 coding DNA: TGCAGTGCTAGAAGGGGGACAGGAGGACAGACCCAGTACTTC.

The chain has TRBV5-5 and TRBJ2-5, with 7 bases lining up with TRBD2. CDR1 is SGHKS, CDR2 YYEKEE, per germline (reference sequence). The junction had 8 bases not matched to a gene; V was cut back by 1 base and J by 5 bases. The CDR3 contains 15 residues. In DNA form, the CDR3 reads TGTGCCAGCAGCTTGAGGTCAGGGAGGGAGGAGACCCAGTACTTC. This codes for CASSLRSGREETQYF.

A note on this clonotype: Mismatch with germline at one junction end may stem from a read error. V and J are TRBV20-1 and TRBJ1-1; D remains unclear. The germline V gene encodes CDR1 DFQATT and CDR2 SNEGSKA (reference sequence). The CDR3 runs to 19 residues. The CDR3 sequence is CCARDYVSRIQILNTEAFF. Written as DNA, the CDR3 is TGCTGTGCTAGAGATTATGTCAGCCGAATTCAAATACTCAACACTGAAGCTTTCTTT.

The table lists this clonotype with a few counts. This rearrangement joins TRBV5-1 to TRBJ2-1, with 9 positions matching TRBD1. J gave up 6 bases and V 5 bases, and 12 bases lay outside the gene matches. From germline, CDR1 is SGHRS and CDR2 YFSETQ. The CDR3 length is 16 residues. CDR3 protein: CASRPSPGQGFNEQFF. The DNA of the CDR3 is TGCGCCAGCAGGCCCTCTCCGGGACAGGGTTTCAATGAGCAGTTCTTC.

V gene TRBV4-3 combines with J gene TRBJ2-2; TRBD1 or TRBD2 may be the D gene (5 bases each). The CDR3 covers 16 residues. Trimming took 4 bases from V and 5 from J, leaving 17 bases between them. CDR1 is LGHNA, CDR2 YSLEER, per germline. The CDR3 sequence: CASSPYSGRATGELFF. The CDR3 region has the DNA TGCGCCAGCAGCCCTTACTCGGGGCGGGCAACCGGGGAGCTGTTTTTT.

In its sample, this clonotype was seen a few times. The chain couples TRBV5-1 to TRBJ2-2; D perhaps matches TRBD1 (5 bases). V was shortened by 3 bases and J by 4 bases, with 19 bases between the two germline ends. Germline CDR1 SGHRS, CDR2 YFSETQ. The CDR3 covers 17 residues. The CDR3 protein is CASSSPTTGVVTGELFF. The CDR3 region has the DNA TGCGCCAGCAGCTCCCCCACCACAGGAGTAGTCACCGGGGAGCTGTTTTTT. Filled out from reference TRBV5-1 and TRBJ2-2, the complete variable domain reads KAGVTQTPRYLIKTRGQQVTLSCSPISGHRSVSWYQQTPGQGLQFLFEYFSETQRNKGNFPGRFSGRQFSNSRSEMNVSTLELGDSALYLCASSSPTTGVVTGELFFGEGSRLTVL.

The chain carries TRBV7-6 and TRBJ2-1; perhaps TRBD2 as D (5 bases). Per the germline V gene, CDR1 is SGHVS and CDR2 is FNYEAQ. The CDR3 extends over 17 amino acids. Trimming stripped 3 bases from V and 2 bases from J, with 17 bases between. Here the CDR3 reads CASSFLRPSGAYNEQFF. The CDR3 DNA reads TGTGCCAGCAGCTTTTTGAGACCCAGCGGCGCCTACAATGAGCAGTTCTTC.

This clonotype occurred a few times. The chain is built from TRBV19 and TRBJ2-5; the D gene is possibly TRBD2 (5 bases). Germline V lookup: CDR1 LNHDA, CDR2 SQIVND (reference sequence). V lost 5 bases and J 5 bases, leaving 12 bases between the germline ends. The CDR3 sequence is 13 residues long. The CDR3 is CASSGSRAETQYF. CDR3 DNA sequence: TGTGCCAGTAGTGGGTCGAGGGCGGAGACCCAGTACTTC.

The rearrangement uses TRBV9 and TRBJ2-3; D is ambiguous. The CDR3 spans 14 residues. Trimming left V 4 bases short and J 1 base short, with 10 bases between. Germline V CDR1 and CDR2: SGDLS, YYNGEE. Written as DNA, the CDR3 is TGTGCCAGCAGCCCCTCGATTGGCACAGATACGCAGTATTTT. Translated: CASSPSIGTDTQYF.

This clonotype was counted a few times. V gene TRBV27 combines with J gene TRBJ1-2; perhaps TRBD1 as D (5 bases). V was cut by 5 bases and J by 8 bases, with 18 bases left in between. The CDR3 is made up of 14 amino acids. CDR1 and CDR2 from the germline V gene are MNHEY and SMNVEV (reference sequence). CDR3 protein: CASSQPRGIGGYTF. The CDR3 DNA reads TGTGCCAGCAGTCAGCCACGGGGGATAGGAGGCTACACCTTC.

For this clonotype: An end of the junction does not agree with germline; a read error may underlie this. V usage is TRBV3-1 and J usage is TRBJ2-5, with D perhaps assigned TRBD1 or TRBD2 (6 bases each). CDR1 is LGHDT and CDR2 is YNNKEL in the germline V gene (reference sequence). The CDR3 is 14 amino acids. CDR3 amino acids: CASSQVGGVETQYF. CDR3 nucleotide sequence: TGTGCCAGCAGTCAAGTCGGGGGCGTAGAGACCCAGTACTTC.

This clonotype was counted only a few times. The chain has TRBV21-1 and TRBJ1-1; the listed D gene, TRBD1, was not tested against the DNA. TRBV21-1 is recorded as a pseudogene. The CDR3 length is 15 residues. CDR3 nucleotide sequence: TGTGCCAGCAGCAAAGCCGGACAGGAGAACACTGAAGCTTTCTTT. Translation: CASSKAGQENTEAFF.

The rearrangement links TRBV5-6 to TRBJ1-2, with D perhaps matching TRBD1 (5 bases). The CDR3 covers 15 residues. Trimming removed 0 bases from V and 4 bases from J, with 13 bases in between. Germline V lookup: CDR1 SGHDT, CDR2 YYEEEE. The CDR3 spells CASSLEGAGPYGYTF. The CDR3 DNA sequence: TGTGCCAGCAGCTTGGAAGGGGCGGGACCCTATGGCTACACCTTC.

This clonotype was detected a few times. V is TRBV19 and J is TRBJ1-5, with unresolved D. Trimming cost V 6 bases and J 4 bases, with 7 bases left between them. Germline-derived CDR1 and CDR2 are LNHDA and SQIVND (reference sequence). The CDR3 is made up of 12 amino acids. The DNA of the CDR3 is TGTGCCAGTAGGAGGGTTAATCAGCCCCAGCATTTT. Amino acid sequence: CASRRVNQPQHF.

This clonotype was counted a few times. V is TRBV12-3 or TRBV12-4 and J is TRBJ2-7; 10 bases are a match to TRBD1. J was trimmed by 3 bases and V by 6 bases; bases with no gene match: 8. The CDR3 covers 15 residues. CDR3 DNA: TGTGCCAGCAGGCCAAGACAGGGGGCGATCTACGAGCAGTACTTC. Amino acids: CASRPRQGAIYEQYF.

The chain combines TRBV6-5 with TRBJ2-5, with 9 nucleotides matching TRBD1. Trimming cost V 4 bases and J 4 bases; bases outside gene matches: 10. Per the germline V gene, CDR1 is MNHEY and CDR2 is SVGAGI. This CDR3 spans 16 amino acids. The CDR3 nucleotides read TGTGCCAGCAGTTCCACCGGGACAGGGCACGCAGAGACCCAGTACTTC. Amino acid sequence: CASSSTGTGHAETQYF.